Each of the 2 T cell receptor beta chains below was sequenced from the same sample in a study of vaccination effects on CD4 cells after COVID-19. Clones were read by immunoSEQ multiplex PCR, and TCRdb kept only the in-frame ones, dropping some. The sample yields under 65,000 clones, around three quarters seen once. Within the ViraFEST assay, antigen-specific CD4+ T cells underwent expansion with viral peptide pools prior to sequencing. Subsequent to approximately 11 days of culture, CD4+ T cells were isolated. This person caught SARS-CoV-2 sometime from March to December 2020, and PCR testing confirmed the infection. The antigens for these receptors are not known. Sequencing was performed on CD4+ T cells from PBMCs cultured with HIV peptides, taken before COVID-19 vaccination. The subset was: HIV-1 Nef peptide pool negative control/reference culture. The receptor set was obtained from a human donor who had a prior SARS-CoV-2 infection.

The chain couples TRBV7-8 to TRBJ2-3; the match to TRBD2 covers 8 bases. CDR3 length: 17 residues. The V gene end was trimmed by 1 base and the J gene end by 6 bases; junction bases not matched to a gene: 12. Germline V gene data show CDR1 as SGHVS and CDR2 as FQNEAQ. For the CDR3, the DNA is TGTGCCAGCAGCTTAGTGGGCCTCGCGGGGGGCGGGGATACGCAGTATTTT. It codes for CASSLVGLAGGGDTQYF.

This clone was seen a few times. The chain joins TRBV5-4 to TRBJ2-3, with D unclear. The CDR3 length is 14 residues. CDR1 and CDR2 (germline): SGHNT, YYREEE (reference sequence). Trimming cost V 4 bases and J 0 bases, with 9 bases left between them. The CDR3 sequence: CASSKAESTDTQYF. The CDR3 DNA sequence: TGTGCCAGCAGCAAGGCGGAGAGCACAGATACGCAGTATTTT.